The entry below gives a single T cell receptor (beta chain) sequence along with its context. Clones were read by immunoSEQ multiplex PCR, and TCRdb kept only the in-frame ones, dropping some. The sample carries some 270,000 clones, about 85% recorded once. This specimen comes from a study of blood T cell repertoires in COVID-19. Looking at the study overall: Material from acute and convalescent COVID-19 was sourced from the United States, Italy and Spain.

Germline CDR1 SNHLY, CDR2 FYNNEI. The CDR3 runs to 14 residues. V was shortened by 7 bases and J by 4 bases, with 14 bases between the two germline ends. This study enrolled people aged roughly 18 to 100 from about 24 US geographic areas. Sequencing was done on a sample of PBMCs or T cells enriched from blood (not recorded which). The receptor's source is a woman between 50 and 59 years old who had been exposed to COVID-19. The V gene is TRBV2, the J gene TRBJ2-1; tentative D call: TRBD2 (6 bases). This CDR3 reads CASKGLGQYNEQFF. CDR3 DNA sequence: TGTGCCAGCAAGGGACTCGGGCAATACAATGAGCAGTTCTTC.